This T cell receptor beta chain stems from a study of vaccination and CD4 T cells after COVID-19 (dated 2022 in TCRdb). In the study overall: Convalescent patients had a positive SARS-CoV-2 result on nasal swab PCR, and of these patients, several had mild disease and one had severe disease. Culture stimuli were overlapping spike peptide pools from SARS-CoV-2 and from the common cold coronaviruses HCoV-NL63, HCoV-OC43 and HCoV-229E. Participants received two doses of either the Pfizer-BioNTech BNT162b2 vaccine (n=8) or the Moderna mRNA-1273 vaccine (n=2). In 9 to 11 COVID-19 convalescent patients and a few infection-naive healthy vaccine recipients, researchers compared the spike-specific CD4+ TCR repertoire from before mRNA vaccination with the repertoire from after. As controls, cultures received a CEFX viral epitope pool (the positive control), an HIV-1 Nef peptide pool (the negative control), or no peptide at all. Post-vaccine blood samples were collected a median of approximately 72 days after the second vaccine dose, ranging from roughly 13 to 250 days. Post-COVID blood samples from convalescent patients were collected a median of approximately 100 days after diagnosis, with a range of 35 to 161 days. The convalescent cohort included six males and four females, with two Hispanic individuals, seven Caucasians, two Asians and one multiracial person.

Libraries were built with PCR. At the Johns Hopkins FTIC core, DNA from the cultured CD4+ T cells underwent TCR sequencing with the Oncomine TCR Beta short-read assay. The QIAamp micro DNA kit was used to extract genomic DNA from the cultured CD4+ T cells. Oncomine TCR Beta libraries made from cultured CD4+ T cells were pooled using unique dual indexes and sequenced on an Illumina iSeq 100. On the study's bioinformatics: Non-productive sequences were removed, and CDR3s not starting with C, not ending with F or W, or shorter than 7 amino acids were discarded. The MANAFEST web application identified antigen-specific clonotypes by comparing peptide-stimulated wells against reference wells and other culture wells. For a clone to be called positive, the clone needed an FDR below 0.05, an odds ratio above 5, and a productive frequency above 0.1% in at least two of three replicate wells. Clonotypes that were significantly expanded in both SARS-CoV-2 spike wells and at least one common cold coronavirus spike condition were defined as cross-reactive. Using R version 3.6.1, CDR3 homology was evaluated through Levenshtein distances (stringdist) along with unrooted phylogenetic trees (ape). TCRdb ran its own pipeline on the public reads, namely fastp trimming at Q25 and MiXCR clone calling, and kept in-frame beta chains. CDR3 protein sequences are deduplicated, and each keeps its most common genes and DNA. For this entry, the V and J calls and clone size follow TCRdb and not the study's own pipeline. The sample yields about 15,000 distinct CDR3 sequences; over 45% were counted once. The ten largest clones represent 3.5% to 5% of the sample.

On this clonotype: Its binding antigen is unknown. No base-level quality is on record; no much larger clone is a single base apart.

The CDR3 runs 13 amino acids, cysteine and phenylalanine included. CDR3 DNA only is kept here, 39 bases in frame from base 1. The germline V gene (reference sequence) specifies MNHEY as CDR1 and SMNVEV as CDR2. V lost 3 bases and J lost 6 bases; the stretch between them is 9 bases long. Overall study results and their limits: Among the post-vaccine SARS-CoV-2-reactive clones in convalescent patients, a median around 90% showed up only after vaccination, which suggests vaccine-specific priming. Although the median number of SARS-CoV-2-reactive clonotypes went up from 21 after infection to 38 after vaccination, the increase was not significant. The study included relatively few convalescent patients and did not analyze early timepoints after natural infection. In convalescent patients, nearly all vaccine-specific clones (304 of 307) were found to be mono-reactive for SARS-CoV-2 spike rather than cross-reactive with common cold coronaviruses.

This specimen's treatment or condition label, per the study, means: roughly 11-day PBMC culture with coronavirus spike peptide pools or control peptides (ViraFEST assay). To expand antigen-specific T cells with peptide pools and then pick out the expanded clonotypes through TCR sequencing, the study relied on the ViraFEST assay. The positive SARS-CoV-2 PCR tests of the convalescent patients were dated from March to December 2020, before the Alpha, Beta and Delta variants emerged in the United States. Each well held 2.2 million or so PBMCs cultured with approximately 10 ug/ml peptide pools in IMDM containing 5% human AB serum and 8 to 10 IU/ml IL-2. On days 3 and 7, half of the culture medium was replaced with fresh IL-2-containing medium. Once the cells had been in culture for 9 to 10 days, the EasySep CD4+ T cell isolation kit was used to isolate CD4+ T cells by negative selection. Ficoll-Paque Plus gradient centrifugation was used to isolate PBMCs from whole blood, and the isolated PBMCs were then either used fresh or cryopreserved at -140C. In general, triplicate wells were set up for every culture condition.

The sequence links TRBV27 to TRBJ1-5, with a weak D call of TRBD1 (5 bases match). The source material was CD4+ T cells from blood, cultured in vitro, sampled before SARS-CoV-2 vaccination. This TCR derives from a human donor who had recovered from COVID-19. Here the CDR3 is given as CASSFSGGQPQHF. In nucleotides, the sequence is TGTGCCAGCAGTTTCAGTGGGGGTCAGCCCCAGCATTTT.